This passage covers 9 T cell receptor beta chains from one sample sequenced in a study of blood T cell repertoires in COVID-19. TCRdb keeps only in-frame clones here, not all; method: immunoSEQ multiplex PCR. The sample comprises over 75,000 clones, almost 90% of which are singletons, and 1.5% rests with the top ten. Sequencing was done on a sample of peripheral blood. These receptors all come from a human donor with active COVID-19. The donor label of this sample is uncertain.

The rearrangement links TRBV27 to TRBJ1-1; D is undetermined. CDR1 is MNHEY and CDR2 is SMNVEV in the germline V gene (reference sequence). The CDR3 is 15 residues long. V dropped 3 bases and J dropped 0 bases, with 11 bases sitting between them. The CDR3 loop reads CASSFSGVMNTEAFF. The CDR3 DNA is TGTGCCAGCAGTTTTTCCGGGGTAATGAACACTGAAGCTTTCTTT.

The chain uses TRBV9 and TRBJ2-1, with TRBD2 as a possible D gene (7 bases). The germline V and J ends were trimmed by 6 bases and 2 bases, with 15 bases remaining between them. CDR1 and CDR2 (germline): SGDLS, YYNGEE. The CDR3 sequence is 15 residues long. This chain's CDR3 is CASTQAGAAYNEQFF. CDR3 DNA sequence: TGTGCCAGCACTCAGGCGGGGGCGGCCTACAATGAGCAGTTCTTC.

This rearrangement joins TRBV28 to TRBJ1-5; no clear D gene. Germline CDR1 is MDHEN and CDR2 is SYDVKM. The V and J ends lost 5 bases and 3 bases respectively, with 17 bases between them. The CDR3 contains 16 residues. The DNA of the CDR3 is TGTGCCAGCAGTAAGCCCCGTCTCATCGTCAATCAGCCCCAGCATTTT. Encoded protein: CASSKPRLIVNQPQHF.

V and J are TRBV20-1 and TRBJ2-1, with TRBD1 matching over 7 bases. The CDR3 consists of 11 residues. Germline CDR1 and CDR2: DFQATT and SNEGSKA (reference sequence). The J segment lost 10 bases and the V segment lost 7 bases, leaving 7 bases of the junction unmatched. The DNA of the CDR3 is TGCAGTGTTACACAGGGGCGAGAGCAGTTCTTC. The encoded protein is CSVTQGREQFF.

This chain links TRBV5-5 with TRBJ2-5; no definite D call. V was clipped by 0 bases and J by 5 bases, with 11 bases between them. Germline CDR1 SGHKS, CDR2 YYEKEE (reference sequence). The CDR3 length is 14 residues. CDR3 residues: CASSLGARWETQYF. For the CDR3, the DNA is TGTGCCAGCAGCTTGGGGGCAAGGTGGGAGACCCAGTACTTC.

This sequence joins TRBV18 and TRBJ2-3; TRBD2 is a possible D gene (6 bases). V was clipped by 3 bases and J by 4 bases, with 14 bases between them. Germline assignment: CDR1 KGHSH and CDR2 LQKENI. This CDR3 has 15 amino acids. The CDR3 region is CASSPRRGHSDTQYF. DNA of the CDR3: TGTGCCAGCTCACCCCGGAGGGGTCACTCAGATACGCAGTATTTT.

This chain uses TRBV28 with TRBJ1-6; 7 nucleotides line up with TRBD1. The trim removed 1 base at V and 7 bases at J, leaving 4 bases unmatched. CDR1 is MDHEN, CDR2 SYDVKM, per germline. The CDR3 consists of 15 residues. This chain's CDR3 is CASSLYGRGNSPLHF. The CDR3 coding sequence is TGTGCCAGCAGTTTATACGGCAGGGGGAATTCACCCCTCCACTTT.

The CDR3 loop reads CASSISAQPQHF. Written as DNA, the CDR3 is TGTGCCAGTAGTATCAGTGCACAGCCCCAGCATTTT. The V gene is TRBV19, the J gene TRBJ1-5, with D uncertain. The CDR3 is 12 residues long. CDR1 is LNHDA and CDR2 is SQIVND in the germline V gene (reference sequence). Trimming left V 3 bases short and J 7 bases short, with 7 bases between.

The chain uses TRBV9 and TRBJ1-1; 8 bases are shared with TRBD1. V trimming: 4 bases; J trimming: 4 bases; junction bases outside the gene matches: 3. The length of the CDR3 is 13 residues. Germline loops: CDR1 SGDLS, CDR2 YYNGEE. CDR3 in DNA: TGTGCCAGCAGCTCAGGGGGCGGCACTGAAGCTTTCTTT. Its translation is CASSSGGGTEAFF. Combining the CDR3 with reference TRBV9 and TRBJ1-1 gives the whole variable domain DSGVTQTPKHLITATGQRVTLRCSPRSGDLSVYWYQQSLDQGLQFLIQYYNGEERAKGNILERFSAQQFPDLHSELNLSSLELGDSALYFCASSSGGGTEAFFGQGTRLTVV.